This T cell receptor beta chain was sequenced for a study of PD-1 blockade in mismatch repair-deficient tumors (dated by TCRdb to about 2017). General notes on the study: Between September 2013 and late 2016, the trial enrolled roughly 86 consecutive patients with approximately 13 types of mismatch repair-deficient cancer, all of whom had received prior treatment and were progressing. Deep sequencing of TCR CDR3 regions was used to track tumor-associated T cell clones in peripheral blood of patients responding to PD-1 blockade. On the study overall, not on this receptor specifically: After pembrolizumab, tumor-resident clones, which were often undetectable in blood before treatment, expanded rapidly and then contracted, generally ahead of radiologic responses.

On this clone: The antigen it binds to is not known. No much larger clone is present one base from it, and per-base qualities are unavailable.

The time point label on this specimen signifies: peripheral blood before pembrolizumab. Mismatch repair deficiency in every enrolled patient was established by polymerase chain reaction or immunohistochemistry. TCR sequencing was performed for a few patients who responded to pembrolizumab therapy. In the phase II trial, pembrolizumab PD-1 blockade was tested prospectively in advanced mismatch repair-deficient cancers, no matter which tissue of origin the cancers came from. Serial peripheral blood T cell samples were collected before and at multiple times after starting PD-1 blockade. Blood sampling times were reported as weeks after the first pembrolizumab dose. Library creation used the immunoSEQ multiplex PCR assay. TCRdb carries this immuneACCESS record with in-frame sequences only. Its versions omit some clonotypes, under half of them owing to an unresolved V gene in the studies checked, with the rest unexplained. In this sample the table shows tens of thousands of clones, approximately 88% of which occur a single time. 2.5% to 3.5% of the sample is in the top ten clones.

The sample was PBMCs, taken before pembrolizumab treatment. The sequence was collected from an adult with mismatch repair-deficient cancer.

CDR3 sequence: CASRGTGINYGYTF. Read as DNA, the sequence is TGTGCCAGCAGGGGGACAGGGATTAACTATGGCTACACCTTC. Recombination joined TRBV2 with TRBJ1-2; TRBD1 aligns with 9 central bases. The CDR3 numbers 14 residues from cysteine through phenylalanine. Solely the CDR3 DNA is kept, with 42 bases framed from the first base. Relative to germline, V is missing 6 bases and J is missing 1 base, with 3 bases of the junction outside any gene match. Reading the germline V gene gives CDR1 SNHLY and CDR2 FYNNEI.